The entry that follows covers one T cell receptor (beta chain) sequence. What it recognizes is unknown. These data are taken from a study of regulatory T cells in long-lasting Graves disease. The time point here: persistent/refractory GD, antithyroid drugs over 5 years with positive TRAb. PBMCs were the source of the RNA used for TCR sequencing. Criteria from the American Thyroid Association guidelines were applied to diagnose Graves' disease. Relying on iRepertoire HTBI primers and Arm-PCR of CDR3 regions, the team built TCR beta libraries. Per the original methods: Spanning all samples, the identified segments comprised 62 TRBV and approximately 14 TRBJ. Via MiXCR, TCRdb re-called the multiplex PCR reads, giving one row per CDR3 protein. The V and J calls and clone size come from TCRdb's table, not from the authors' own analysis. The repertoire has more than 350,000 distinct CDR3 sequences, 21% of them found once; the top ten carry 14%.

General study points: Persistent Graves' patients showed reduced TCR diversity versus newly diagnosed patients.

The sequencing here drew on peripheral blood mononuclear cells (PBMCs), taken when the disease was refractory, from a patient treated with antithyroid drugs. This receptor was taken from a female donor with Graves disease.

CDR3 protein: CASSQLSGRSQGETQYF. The DNA for the CDR3 is TGTGCCAGCAGTCAACTTAGCGGGAGGTCCCAGGGAGAGACCCAGTACTTC. The V and J genes are TRBV3-1 and TRBJ2-5; TRBD2 matches at 10 bases. Trimming took 6 bases from V and 4 from J; bases not matched to a gene: 14. Germline V gene data show CDR1 as LGHDT and CDR2 as YNNKEL (reference sequence). The CDR3 covers 17 residues.